The source of this T cell receptor beta chain is a study of CD8+ T cells in alopecia areata. The overall study: Among treated patients, oral tofacitinib was administered at 5 to 10 mg twice daily.

Study-wide findings and caveats: Greater clonality was observed in lesional scalp samples, especially alopecia totalis/universalis, versus normal scalp.

For this clone: The antigen remains undetermined.

RNA extraction and reverse transcription yielded cDNA as sequencing template. TCRdb's copy holds only in-frame clones and misses some; the assay was immunoSEQ multiplex PCR. The repertoire consists of 170,000 or so clones, with 65% occurring once and the leading ten covering 0.9% to 1%. Treatment in this sample: oral pan-JAK inhibitor, 5-10 mg twice daily. This TCR came from a human donor with alopecia areata. The source material was CD4+ T cells sorted from blood, sampled at week 4, from a patient treated with tofacitinib.

CDR3 bases: TGTGCCAGCAGCCCTGGCGGATGGACTGAAGCTTTCTTT. Its translation: CASSPGGWTEAFF. This chain joins TRBV9 and TRBJ1-1; D not resolved. Germline V gene sequence: CDR1 SGDLS, CDR2 YYNGEE. Trimming removed 4 bases from V and 5 bases from J, with 12 bases in between. CDR3 length: 13 residues. Full variable domain (rest looked up from reference TRBV9 and TRBJ1-1): DSGVTQTPKHLITATGQRVTLRCSPRSGDLSVYWYQQSLDQGLQFLIQYYNGEERAKGNILERFSAQQFPDLHSELNLSSLELGDSALYFCASSPGGWTEAFFGQGTRLTVV.